One sample yielded the 2 T cell receptor beta chains listed below, sequenced in a study of shared clonotypes between healthy human individuals. Sequencing used immunoSEQ multiplex PCR; TCRdb keeps in-frame clones, though not all of them. The sample includes roughly 650,000 clones, more than 95% of them seen just once. The sequenced sample consisted of naive CD4+ T cells sorted from blood. The subset here: CD45RA+ positively selected. The origin of the receptors is a woman in her thirties in good health.

The gene calls are TRBV28 and TRBJ2-5; 7 bases align to TRBD2. The CDR3 spans 12 residues. V lost 8 bases to trimming and J lost 5 bases; unmatched junction nucleotides: 5. From germline, CDR1 is MDHEN and CDR2 SYDVKM. CDR3 amino acids: CASGSGGETQYF. CDR3 nucleotide sequence: TGTGCCAGCGGCTCCGGGGGGGAGACCCAGTACTTC.

The CDR3, as DNA: TGTGCCAGCAGCTTGGGGGGGCCTGGGGCCAACGTCCTGACTTTC. It yields the protein CASSLGGPGANVLTF. This chain uses TRBV5-4 with TRBJ2-6; D is perhaps TRBD1 (6 bases). The CDR3 runs to 15 residues. Between the trimmed V and J ends, which lost 0 bases and 2 bases, there was a span of 6 bases. CDR1 is SGHNT and CDR2 is YYREEE in the germline V gene (reference sequence).